The present T cell receptor beta chain was sequenced within a study of PD-1 blockade in classical Hodgkin lymphoma. The germline V gene has CDR1 SGHTS and CDR2 YDEGEE. The CDR3 is made up of 14 amino acids. The germline V and J ends were trimmed by 1 base and 1 base, with 6 bases remaining between them. Autologous stem cell transplantation was followed by relapse in every patient, and brentuximab vedotin exposure varied. Thawed PBMCs were subjected to magnetic negative selection, which yielded isolated CD8+ T cells. The study recorded best responses of complete response, partial response or progressive disease. Sequencing was performed with immunoSEQ multiplex PCR; in TCRdb, only in-frame clones are kept and a portion is missing. Altogether around 8,000 clones are present, 86% being singletons, with the ten largest covering around 20%.

The sample consisted of CD8+ T cells from blood, taken at baseline. The chain joins TRBV5-8 to TRBJ2-1, with D hard to call. The clonotype was recovered from a human donor with classical Hodgkin lymphoma. For the CDR3, the DNA is TGTGCCAGCAGCTTGTGGGTGTCCTACAATGAGCAGTTCTTC. Protein: CASSLWVSYNEQFF.